The following is a TCR beta chain sequence with its context. It lacks a known antigen. Base-call qualities are not available, and no considerably larger clone is one nucleotide away. V is cut back by 4 bases and J by 2 bases, with 5 bases in the junction unmatched. CDR1 is given as LGHDT and CDR2 as YNNKEL, both from the germline V gene (reference sequence). The CDR3 runs 16 residues from the cysteine to the phenylalanine. Only CDR3 DNA remains: 48 bases, in frame from the first base. The record originates from a study of control samples from healthy donors and cancer patients (dated by TCRdb to 2018 to 2021). The library was generated by the immunoSEQ multiplex PCR assay. Not all clones reach the TCRdb copy of this immuneACCESS table, which keeps in-frame sequences only. Checked studies attribute under half of the gap to unresolved V genes and leave the rest unexplained. Recorded for this sample are 75,000 to 95,000 clones; roughly 91% of them occurred a single time. The ten largest clones add up to 8.5% to 10% of the sample.

This clonotype originated in a woman aged 45-60 years with colorectal cancer. Sequenced input: PBMCs. In this chain, TRBV3-1 (or the pseudogene TRBV3-2) is recombined with TRBJ2-5; the central 12 bases match TRBD2. The CDR3 sequence is CASSRTSGGLQETQYF. At the DNA level, the sequence is TGTGCCAGCAGCCGTACTAGCGGGGGGTTACAAGAGACCCAGTACTTC.